This entry is about one TCR beta chain. The antigen is unknown. Here the CDR3 omits its conserved ending phenylalanine or tryptophan, so a read error is the likely source. Documented time point: newly diagnosed GD, antithyroid drugs for less than 3 months. Extracted RNA from PBMCs served as the source of the TCR library. These data belong to a study of regulatory T cells in long-lasting Graves disease. Study-wide context: The study enrolled newly diagnosed Graves' patients on antithyroid drugs under 3 months. Whole-study findings and limits: Relative to new patients (approximately 960), persistent patients exhibited greater sharing of public clonotypes (approximately 2,800).

The germline CDR1 and CDR2 sequences are SNHLY and FYNNEI. The CDR3 has 14 amino acids. The J segment lost 1 base and the V segment lost 4 bases, leaving 3 bases of the junction unmatched. Both iRepertoire HTBI primers and Arm-PCR of CDR3 regions were used to build the TCR beta libraries. TCRdb re-called the multiplex PCR reads through MiXCR, storing one row per CDR3 protein. The sample carries about 430,000 distinct CDR3 sequences, 15% recorded once. The sample was also reused in another study, on T cells in Graves' hyperthyroidism and ophthalmopathy. That source adds: A lack of ophthalmopathy progression within 18 months defined stable Graves' hyperthyroidism.

This specimen was peripheral blood mononuclear cells (PBMCs), taken at new diagnosis, from a patient treated with antithyroid drugs. The source is a woman between 35 and 50 years old with Graves disease. The chain employs TRBV2 and TRBJ1-1; 7 bases line up with TRBD1. The CDR3 loop reads CASSGQGWNTEAFL. The CDR3 DNA reads as TGTGCCAGCAGTGGACAGGGTTGGAACACTGAAGCTTTCCTT.